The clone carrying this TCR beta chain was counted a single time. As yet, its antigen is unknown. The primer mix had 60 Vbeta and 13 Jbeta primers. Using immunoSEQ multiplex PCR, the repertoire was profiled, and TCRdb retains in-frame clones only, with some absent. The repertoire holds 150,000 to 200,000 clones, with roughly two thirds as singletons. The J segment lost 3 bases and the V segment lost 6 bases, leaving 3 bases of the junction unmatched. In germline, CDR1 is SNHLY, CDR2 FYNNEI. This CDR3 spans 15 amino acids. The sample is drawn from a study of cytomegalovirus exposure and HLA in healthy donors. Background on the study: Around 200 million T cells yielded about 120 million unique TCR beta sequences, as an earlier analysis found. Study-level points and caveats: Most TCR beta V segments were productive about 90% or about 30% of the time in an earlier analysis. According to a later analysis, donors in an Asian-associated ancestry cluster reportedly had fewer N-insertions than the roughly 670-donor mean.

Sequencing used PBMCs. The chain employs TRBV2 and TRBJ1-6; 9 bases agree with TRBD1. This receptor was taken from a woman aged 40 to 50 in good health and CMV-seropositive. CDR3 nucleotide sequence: TGTGCCAGCAGGGGACAGGGTAGCTATAATTCACCCCTCCACTTT. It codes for CASRGQGSYNSPLHF.